The T cell receptor beta chain under discussion was sequenced for a study of graft-versus-host responses after intestinal transplantation. The assay was immunoSEQ multiplex PCR, and TCRdb's table has in-frame clones only and misses some. The profile shows fewer than 50,000 clones, about 81% of them singletons. V shed 8 bases and J 4 bases; nucleotides not matched to a gene: 6. The length of the CDR3 is 15 residues. Germline V gene data show CDR1 as MNHEY and CDR2 as SVGAGI. Points on this clone: Antigen unknown.

This chain joins TRBV6-5 and TRBJ2-1; TRBD2 matches at 12 bases. The source material was unstimulated CD4+ T cells sorted from spleen or lymph node cells, sampled before transplant. This TCR was sampled from a human donor who was the organ donor for an intestinal transplant. Written as DNA, the CDR3 is TGTGCCAGCGGTGTGACTAGCGGGAGATACAATGAGCAGTTCTTC. It encodes CASGVTSGRYNEQFF.